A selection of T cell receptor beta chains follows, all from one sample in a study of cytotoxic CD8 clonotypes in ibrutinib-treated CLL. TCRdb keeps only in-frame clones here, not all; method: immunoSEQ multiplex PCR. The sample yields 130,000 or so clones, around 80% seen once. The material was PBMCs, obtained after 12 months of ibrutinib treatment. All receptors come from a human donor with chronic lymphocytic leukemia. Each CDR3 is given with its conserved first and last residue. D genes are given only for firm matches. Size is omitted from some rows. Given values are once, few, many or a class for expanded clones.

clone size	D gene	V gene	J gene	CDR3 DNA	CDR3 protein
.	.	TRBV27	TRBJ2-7	TGTGCCAGCAGTCGAGGGGGAAGGGGAGGTCCATTTCACGAGCAGTACTTC	CASSRGGRGGPFHEQYF
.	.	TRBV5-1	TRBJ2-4	TGCGCCAGCAGCTTGGACAGCCACATTCAGTACTTC	CASSLDSHIQYF
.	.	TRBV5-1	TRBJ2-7	TGCGCCAGCAGCCCAGGTACGGCAGTTACCTACGAGCAGTACTTC	CASSPGTAVTYEQYF
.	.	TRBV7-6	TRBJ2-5	TGTGCCAGCAGCATCAGGACAGCCCAAGAGACCCAGTACTTC	CASSIRTAQETQYF
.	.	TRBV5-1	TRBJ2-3	TGCGCCAGCAGCTTGGGGACAGCTTCAGATACGCAGTATTTT	CASSLGTASDTQYF
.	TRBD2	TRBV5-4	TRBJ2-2	TGTGCCAGCAGCTTGGGGGGACTAGCGGGGAACACCGGGGAGCTGTTTTTT	CASSLGGLAGNTGELFF
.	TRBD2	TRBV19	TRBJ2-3	TGTGCCAGTAGTACCATGACTAGCATCACAGATACGCAGTATTTT	CASSTMTSITDTQYF
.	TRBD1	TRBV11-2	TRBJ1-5	TGTGCCAGCAGCTTAGATACAGGGGCCGGTCAGCCCCAGCATTTT	CASSLDTGAGQPQHF
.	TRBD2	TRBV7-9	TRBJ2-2	TGTGCCAGCAGCTTTAGCGGGACTCCCACCGGGGAGCTGTTTTTT	CASSFSGTPTGELFF
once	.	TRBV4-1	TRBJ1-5	TGCGCCAGCAGCCAAGTTTCTGGGGACAATCAGCCCCAGCATTTT	CASSQVSGDNQPQHF
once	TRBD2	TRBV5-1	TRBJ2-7	TGCGCCAGCAGCTTGCGGTTAAGCGGGAATCGCGAGCAGTACTTC	CASSLRLSGNREQYF
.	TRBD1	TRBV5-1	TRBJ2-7	TGCGCCAGCAGCGCAGGACAGGCCCACTACGAGCAGTACTTC	CASSAGQAHYEQYF
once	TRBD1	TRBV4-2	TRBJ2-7	TGTGCCAGCAGCCCCAAAGGGGGGGACAGGGGTTCAGCCGAGCAGTACTTC	CASSPKGGDRGSAEQYF
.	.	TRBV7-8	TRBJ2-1	TGTGCCAGCAGCTTAGTGATCTCTGAAGAAGGTGAGCAGTTCTTC	CASSLVISEEGEQFF
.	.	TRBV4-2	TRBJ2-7	TGTGCCAGCAGCCAAGGAATGGACGGTTACGAGCAGTACTTC	CASSQGMDGYEQYF
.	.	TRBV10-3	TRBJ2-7	TGTGCCATCAGCGGGCGGGACACGTTGTCCGAGCAGTACTTC	CAISGRDTLSEQYF
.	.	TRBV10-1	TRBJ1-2	TGCGCCAGCAGTGAGACTCTGGGGGATGGCTACACCTTC	CASSETLGDGYTF
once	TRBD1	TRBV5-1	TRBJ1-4	TGCGCCAGCAGCTTGGGACAGGGAGTGTCGAATGAAAAACTGTTTTTT	CASSLGQGVSNEKLFF
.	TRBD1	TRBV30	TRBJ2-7	TGTGCCTGGATCCGGGACAGGGGACACGAGCAGTACTTC	CAWIRDRGHEQYF
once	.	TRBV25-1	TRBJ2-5	TGTGCCAGCAGTGAAGGCTGGCAGGGTACGGAGACCCAGTACTTC	CASSEGWQGTETQYF
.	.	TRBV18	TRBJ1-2	TGTGCCAGCTCCTACCAGGGTTATGGCTACACCTTC	CASSYQGYGYTF
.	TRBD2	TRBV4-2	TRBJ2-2	TGTGCCAGCAGCCAAGATAGCGGGAGGTCGAACACCGGGGAGCTGTTTTTT	CASSQDSGRSNTGELFF
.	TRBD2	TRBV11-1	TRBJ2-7	TGTGCCAGCAGCCGGGAGGGGGGACTTGGGGCCTACGAGCAGTACTTC	CASSREGGLGAYEQYF
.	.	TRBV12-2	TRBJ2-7	TGTGCAAGTCGCTTAGCCCCCGTGAGCGGGAACGAGCAGTACTTC	CASRLAPVSGNEQYF
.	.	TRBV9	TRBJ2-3	TGTGCCAGCAGCGTAGGCAACACAGATACGCAGTATTTT	CASSVGNTDTQYF
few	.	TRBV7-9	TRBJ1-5	TGTGCCAGCAGCTTAGCCGGGGGAGGCAATCAGCCCCAGCATTTT	CASSLAGGGNQPQHF
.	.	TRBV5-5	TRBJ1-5	TGTGCCAGCAGCTTAGGAGGGGACCAGCCCCAGCATTTT	CASSLGGDQPQHF
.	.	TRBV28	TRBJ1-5	TGTGCCAGCAGTGAAAATCAGCCCCAGCATTTT	CASSENQPQHF
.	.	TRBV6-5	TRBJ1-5	TGTGCCAGCAGTGAGGAGTCTCGGCAGCCCCAGCATTTT	CASSEESRQPQHF
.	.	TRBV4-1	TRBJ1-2	TGCGCCAGCAGCCAAGGGTCGGCGGGAGCTAACTATGGCTACACCTTC	CASSQGSAGANYGYTF
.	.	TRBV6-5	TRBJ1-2	TGTGCCAGCAGTTACTCGAACAGGATGCTCTATGGCTACACCTTC	CASSYSNRMLYGYTF
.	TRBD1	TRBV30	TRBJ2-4	TGTGCCTGGACAGGACAGGGGGAACCCCAAAACATTCAGTACTTC	CAWTGQGEPQNIQYF
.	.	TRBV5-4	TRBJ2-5	TGTGCCAGCAGCTCCGGGAAGCAAGAGACCCAGTACTTC	CASSSGKQETQYF
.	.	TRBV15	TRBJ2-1	TGTGCCACCAGCAAGACGCTCTCCTACAATGAGCAGTTCTTC	CATSKTLSYNEQFF
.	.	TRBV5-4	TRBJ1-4	TGTGCCAGCAGCTTGGGGCTGGGGGATGATGAAAAACTGTTTTTT	CASSLGLGDDEKLFF
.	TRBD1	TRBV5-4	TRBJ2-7	TGTGCCAGCAGCCGGGGACAGAAGAGCTACGAGCAGTACTTC	CASSRGQKSYEQYF
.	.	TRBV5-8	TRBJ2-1	TGTGCCAGCAGACGCTTAGGTAGCTACAATGAGCAGTTCTTC	CASRRLGSYNEQFF
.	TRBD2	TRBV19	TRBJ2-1	TGTGCCAGTAGTATCCGGACTAGCGGGAGGTATTACAATGAGCAGTTCTTC	CASSIRTSGRYYNEQFF